This TCR beta chain comes out of a study of shared clonotypes between healthy human individuals. Study-level information: Participating donors consisted of two women and a few men aged 18 to 49.

The CDR3 length is 15 residues. Per the germline V gene, CDR1 is MNHNS and CDR2 is SASEGT. Sequencing was performed with immunoSEQ multiplex PCR; in TCRdb, only in-frame clones are kept and a portion is missing. The sample yields about 990,000 clones, around three quarters seen once. About this clone itself: Its antigen is currently unknown.

Findings of the study overall: Rarefaction exposed incomplete sorted-subset sequencing despite large depth.

The sample consisted of memory CD4+ T cells from PBMCs. Subset meaning: CD45RA-negative fraction. This receptor was identified in a man in his late teens or twenties in good health. Some clones in this sample may be carry-over from other donors' samples. The J gene is TRBJ2-5, the V gene TRBV6-1, with 7 bases that match TRBD1. The end of the DNA fits TRBJ2-7 better, so the J call may be wrong. The CDR3 spells CASSEGAGGSYEQYF. Here the CDR3 DNA reads TGTGCCAGCAGTGAAGGGGCAGGGGGCTCCTACGAGCAGTACTTC.